Listed below are T cell receptor beta chains from one sample, sequenced in a study of blood T cell repertoires in COVID-19. The method was immunoSEQ multiplex PCR; TCRdb's version includes in-frame clones alone and lacks a portion of them. Of hundreds of thousands of clones in the sample, 65% to 85% were seen once. The source material was peripheral blood. These receptors all come from a woman aged 45 to 65 with acute or convalescent COVID-19. The CDR3 runs from the conserved cysteine through the conserved F or W. The D gene is left open where the match is weak. For some rows the clone size is stated as once, few or many, or as a class when expanded; others skip it.

>.|TRBV19|16|TRBJ1-4|.
CASSILAASTNEKLFF
TGTGCCAGTAGTATATTAGCAGCCTCAACTAATGAAAAACTGTTTTTT
>.|TRBV7-2|15|TRBJ2-1|.
CASSPPGLLYNEQFF
TGTGCCAGCAGCCCCCCGGGACTCCTTTACAATGAGCAGTTCTTC
>.|TRBV11-1|16|TRBJ2-1|TRBD2
CASSLTSGRSLNEQFF
TGTGCCAGCAGCCTAACTAGCGGGAGGTCCCTTAATGAGCAGTTCTTC
>.|TRBV27|15|TRBJ2-7|TRBD2
CASSRGLAGNYEQYF
TGTGCCAGCTCCAGGGGACTAGCGGGAAACTACGAGCAGTACTTC
>.|TRBV18|13|TRBJ1-5|.
CASSPDLNQPQHF
TGTGCCAGCTCACCAGACTTAAATCAGCCCCAGCATTTT
>.|TRBV6-6|15|TRBJ2-7|.
CASSYLPGDSYEQYF
TGTGCCAGCAGTTACCTCCCCGGGGATTCCTACGAGCAGTACTTC
>once|TRBV24-1|13|TRBJ1-3|TRBD1
CATGDRGGNTIYF
TGTGCCACCGGGGACAGGGGTGGAAACACCATATATTTT
>.|TRBV4-2|15|TRBJ2-1|.
CASSQAGGRSNEQFF
TGTGCCAGCAGCCAAGCGGGTGGGAGGAGTAATGAGCAGTTCTTC
>.|TRBV27|15|TRBJ1-2|.
CASSLSWGGDYGYTF
TGTGCCAGCAGTTTATCGTGGGGGGGGGACTATGGCTACACCTTC
>.|TRBV18|16|TRBJ1-5|.
CASSPSTGNSNQPQHF
TGTGCCAGCTCGCCTAGTACAGGTAACAGCAATCAGCCCCAGCATTTT
>.|TRBV5-1|16|TRBJ2-7|TRBD1
CASSLVGTGVIYEQYF
TGCGCCAGCAGCTTGGTTGGGACAGGGGTTATCTACGAGCAGTACTTC
>.|TRBV5-6|15|TRBJ1-2|.
CASSLVQATNYGYTF
TGTGCCAGCAGCTTGGTGCAGGCAACTAACTATGGCTACACCTTC
>.|TRBV28|15|TRBJ1-2|.
CASSLAGGGNDGYTF
TGTGCCAGCAGTTTGGCAGGCGGAGGAAATGATGGCTACACCTTC
>.|TRBV18|14|TRBJ1-1|TRBD1
CASSPGQGATEAFF
TGTGCCAGCTCACCGGGACAGGGGGCTACTGAAGCTTTCTTT
>.|TRBV7-2|15|TRBJ2-3|TRBD2
CASSSTSGGTDTQYF
TGTGCCAGCAGCTCGACTAGCGGGGGCACAGATACGCAGTATTTT
>few|TRBV7-9|16|TRBJ2-2|TRBD1
CASSSRGQGTTGELFF
TGTGCCAGCAGCTCACGAGGACAGGGTACCACCGGGGAGCTGTTTTTT
>.|TRBV12-3/TRBV12-4|13|TRBJ2-7|.
CASSSTGFYEQYF
TGTGCCAGCAGTTCAACTGGTTTCTACGAGCAGTACTTC
>.|TRBV7-2|15|TRBJ2-7|TRBD2
CASSLVTSGPYEQYF
TGTGCCAGCAGCCTGGTGACTAGCGGGCCCTACGAGCAGTACTTC
>.|TRBV5-6|15|TRBJ2-7|TRBD1
CASSFPGQEAYEQYF
TGTGCCAGCAGCTTTCCGGGACAGGAAGCCTACGAGCAGTACTTC
>.|TRBV9|14|TRBJ2-5|.
CASSVGLPRETQYF
TGTGCCAGCAGCGTAGGTTTGCCCCGGGAGACCCAGTACTTC
>.|TRBV11-3|15|TRBJ2-1|TRBD1
CASSLDPQGAGEQFF
TGTGCCAGCAGCTTAGATCCACAGGGGGCGGGTGAGCAGTTCTTC
>.|TRBV13|17|TRBJ2-7|TRBD2
CASSLHPNSGRNREQYF
TGTGCCAGCAGCCTACACCCGAATAGCGGGAGAAATCGCGAGCAGTACTTC
>.|TRBV2|16|TRBJ2-1|TRBD2
CASSSTSGLPYNEQFF
TGTGCCAGCAGTTCAACTAGCGGGCTTCCCTACAATGAGCAGTTCTTC
>few|TRBV19|15|TRBJ1-5|TRBD1
CASSPRTGDNQPQHF
TGTGCCAGTAGTCCGCGAACAGGGGACAATCAGCCCCAGCATTTT
>.|TRBV27|15|TRBJ2-5|TRBD2
CASSSLAGPQETQYF
TGTGCCAGCAGTTCACTAGCGGGACCACAAGAGACCCAGTACTTC
>few|TRBV6-4|14|TRBJ1-2|TRBD1
CASSAGQGNYGYTF
TGTGCCAGCAGTGCGGGACAGGGAAACTATGGCTACACCTTC
>.|TRBV9|15|TRBJ1-1|.
CASSVGGRLNTEAFF
TGTGCCAGCAGCGTAGGGGGCAGGTTGAACACTGAAGCTTTCTTT
>.|TRBV11-3|15|TRBJ2-5|TRBD1
CASSSGQGAQETQYF
TGTGCCAGCAGCTCCGGACAGGGGGCCCAAGAGACCCAGTACTTC
>.|TRBV11-2|15|TRBJ2-7|.
CASSLSPGSTYEQYF
TGTGCCAGCAGCTTAAGTCCGGGTTCTACCTACGAGCAGTACTTC
>.|TRBV7-6|15|TRBJ2-1|.
CASTPVADDYNEQFF
TGTGCCAGCACCCCGGTTGCGGATGACTACAATGAGCAGTTCTTC
>.|TRBV6-5|14|TRBJ1-1|TRBD1
CATNLRGRGQVAFF
TGTGCCACCAACTTACGGGGCAGGGGGCAGGTAGCTTTCTTT
>few|TRBV19|15|TRBJ1-1|.
CASSIGLGRNTEAFF
TGTGCCAGTAGTATAGGCCTGGGCAGGAACACTGAAGCTTTCTTT
>.|TRBV27|13|TRBJ2-7|TRBD2
CASKREGSYEQYF
TGTGCCAGCAAGCGGGAGGGCTCCTACGAGCAGTACTTC
>.|TRBV11-2|15|TRBJ1-1|TRBD1
CASSLSAGGSTEAFF
TGTGCCAGCAGCTTATCTGCAGGGGGTTCCACTGAAGCTTTCTTT
>.|TRBV6-5|14|TRBJ1-2|TRBD1
CASSPWTGSYGYTF
TGTGCCAGCAGTCCATGGACAGGGAGCTATGGCTACACCTTC
>.|TRBV29-1|12|TRBJ1-2|.
CSVTTGVYGYTF
TGCAGCGTTACAACAGGCGTTTATGGCTACACCTTC
>.|TRBV18|15|TRBJ2-2|TRBD1
CASSPGTENTGELFF
TGTGCCAGCTCACCGGGGACAGAGAACACCGGGGAGCTGTTTTTT
>.|TRBV6-1|17|TRBJ2-4|.
CASSEPKGAGAARIQYF
TGTGCCAGCAGTGAACCCAAAGGGGCAGGGGCCGCCCGCATTCAGTACTTC
>.|TRBV28|14|TRBJ2-7|TRBD1
CASTRTGQGFEQYF
TGTGCCAGCACCAGAACGGGACAGGGATTCGAGCAGTACTTC
>.|TRBV2|12|TRBJ2-3|.
CATRQSTDTQYF
TGTGCCACTCGACAGTCCACAGATACGCAGTATTTT
>once|TRBV24-1|16|TRBJ2-1|TRBD2
CATSDSTSGRKYEQFF
TGTGCCACCAGTGATTCTACTAGCGGGAGGAAGTATGAGCAGTTCTTC
>.|TRBV18|15|TRBJ2-3|.
CASSWAAYSPDTQYF
TGTGCCAGCTCCTGGGCCGCGTACAGCCCAGATACGCAGTATTTT
>.|TRBV10-3|14|TRBJ2-7|.
CAISENTDAYEQYF
TGTGCCATCAGTGAGAACACAGATGCCTACGAGCAGTACTTC
>.|TRBV4-2|14|TRBJ1-3|.
CASNPGGSGNTIYF
TGTGCCAGCAATCCCGGCGGGTCTGGAAACACCATATATTTT
>.|TRBV3-1/TRBV3-2|15|TRBJ2-7|.
CASSQVGQVDYEQYF
TGTGCCAGCAGCCAAGTCGGTCAGGTTGACTACGAGCAGTACTTC
>.|TRBV2|15|TRBJ2-3|.
CASSDWRGSTDTQYF
TGTGCCAGCAGTGATTGGAGGGGTAGCACAGATACGCAGTATTTT
>.|TRBV3-1/TRBV3-2|17|TRBJ2-3|TRBD2
CASSQAGAGGWADTQYF
TGTGCCAGCAGCCAAGCCGGAGCGGGAGGATGGGCAGATACGCAGTATTTT
>.|TRBV12-3/TRBV12-4|12|TRBJ2-7|.
CASSFSGYEQYF
TGTGCCAGCAGTTTTAGTGGTTACGAGCAGTACTTC
>.|TRBV7-8|18|TRBJ2-1|.
CASSPFLLAGRSYNEQFF
TGTGCCAGCAGCCCTTTCCTGTTGGCGGGACGATCCTACAATGAGCAGTTCTTC
>.|TRBV28|17|TRBJ2-1|TRBD2
CASSLLLAGGPGNEQFF
TGTGCCAGCAGTCTCCTCTTAGCGGGAGGGCCGGGGAATGAGCAGTTCTTC
>.|TRBV5-6|16|TRBJ2-1|TRBD2
CASSLELAGRTHEQFF
TGTGCCAGCAGCTTGGAGCTAGCGGGGAGAACCCATGAGCAGTTCTTC
>.|TRBV2|12|TRBJ2-7|TRBD2
CASSGGGDEQYF
TGTGCCAGCTCGGGGGGTGGAGACGAGCAGTACTTC
>.|TRBV19|15|TRBJ1-1|TRBD1
CASSILGGAMTEAFF
TGTGCCAGTAGTATCTTAGGGGGCGCGATGACTGAAGCTTTCTTT
>few|TRBV28|16|TRBJ1-6|.
CASSSTLTGKSAPLHF
TGTGCCAGCAGTTCTACCCTAACGGGGAAGTCTGCACCCCTCCACTTT
>.|TRBV19|15|TRBJ1-5|.
CASRSTGADNQPQHF
TGTGCCAGTAGATCAACAGGTGCCGACAATCAGCCCCAGCATTTT
>.|TRBV5-1|13|TRBJ2-7|.
CASRSEGAGEQYF
TGCGCCAGCAGGTCTGAGGGGGCGGGGGAGCAGTACTTC
>.|TRBV29-1|13|TRBJ2-7|TRBD1
CSVRTGGTYEQYF
TGCAGCGTGCGGACAGGGGGGACATACGAGCAGTACTTC
>.|TRBV2|15|TRBJ1-4|TRBD1
CASSERRQGDEKLFF
TGTGCCAGCAGTGAAAGGAGACAGGGGGATGAAAAACTGTTTTTT
>.|TRBV2|14|TRBJ2-5|TRBD2
CASSETSGAEAQYF
TGTGCCAGCAGTGAGACTAGCGGGGCGGAGGCCCAGTACTTC